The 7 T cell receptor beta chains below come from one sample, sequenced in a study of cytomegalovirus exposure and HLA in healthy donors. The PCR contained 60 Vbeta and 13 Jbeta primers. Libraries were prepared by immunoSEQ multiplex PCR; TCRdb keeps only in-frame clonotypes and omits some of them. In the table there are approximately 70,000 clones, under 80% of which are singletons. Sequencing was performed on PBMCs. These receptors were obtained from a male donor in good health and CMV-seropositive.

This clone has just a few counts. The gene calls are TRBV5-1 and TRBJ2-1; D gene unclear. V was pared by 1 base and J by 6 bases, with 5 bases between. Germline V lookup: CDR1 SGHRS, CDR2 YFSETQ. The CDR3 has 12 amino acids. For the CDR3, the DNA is TGCGCCAGCAGCTTGTCCGGCAATGAGCAGTTCTTC. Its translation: CASSLSGNEQFF. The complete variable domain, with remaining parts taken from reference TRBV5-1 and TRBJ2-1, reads KAGVTQTPRYLIKTRGQQVTLSCSPISGHRSVSWYQQTPGQGLQFLFEYFSETQRNKGNFPGRFSGRQFSNSRSEMNVSTLELGDSALYLCASSLSGNEQFFGPGTRLTVL.

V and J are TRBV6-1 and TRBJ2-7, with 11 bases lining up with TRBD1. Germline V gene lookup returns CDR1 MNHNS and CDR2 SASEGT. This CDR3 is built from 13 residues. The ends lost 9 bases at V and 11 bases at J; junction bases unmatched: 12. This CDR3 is CASSGTGGFLEYF. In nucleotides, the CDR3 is TGTGCCAGTTCCGGGACAGGGGGTTTCCTTGAGTACTTC.

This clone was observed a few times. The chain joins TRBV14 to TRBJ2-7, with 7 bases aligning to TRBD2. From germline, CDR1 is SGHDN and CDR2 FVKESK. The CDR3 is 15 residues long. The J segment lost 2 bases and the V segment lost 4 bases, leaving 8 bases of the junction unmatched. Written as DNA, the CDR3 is TGTGCCAGCAGCCGGAGTAGCGGGTCGGCCTACGAGCAGTACTTC. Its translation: CASSRSSGSAYEQYF.

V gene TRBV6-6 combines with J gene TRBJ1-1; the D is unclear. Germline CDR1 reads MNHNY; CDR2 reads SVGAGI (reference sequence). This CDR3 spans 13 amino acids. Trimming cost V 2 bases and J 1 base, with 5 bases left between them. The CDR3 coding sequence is TGTGCCAGCAGTTACCTGGCGAACACTGAAGCTTTCTTT. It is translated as CASSYLANTEAFF.

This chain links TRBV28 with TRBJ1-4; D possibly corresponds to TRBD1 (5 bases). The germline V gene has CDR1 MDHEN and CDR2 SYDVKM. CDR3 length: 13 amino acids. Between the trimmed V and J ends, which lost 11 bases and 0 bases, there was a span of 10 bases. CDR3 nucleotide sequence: TGTGCCGCCCAGGGCGCAACTAATGAAAAACTGTTTTTT. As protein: CAAQGATNEKLFF.

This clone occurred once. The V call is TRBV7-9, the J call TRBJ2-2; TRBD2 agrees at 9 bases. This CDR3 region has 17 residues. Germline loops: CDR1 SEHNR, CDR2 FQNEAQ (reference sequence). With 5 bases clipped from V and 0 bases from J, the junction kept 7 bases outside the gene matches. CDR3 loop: CASSLTRLAANTGELFF. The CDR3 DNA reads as TGTGCCAGCAGCCTGACCAGACTAGCGGCGAACACCGGGGAGCTGTTTTTT.

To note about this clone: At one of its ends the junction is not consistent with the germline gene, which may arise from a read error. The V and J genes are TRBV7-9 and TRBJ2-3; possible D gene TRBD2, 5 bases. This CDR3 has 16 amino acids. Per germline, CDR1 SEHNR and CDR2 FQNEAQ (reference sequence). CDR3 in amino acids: CSSSSGSGRPESTQYF. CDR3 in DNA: TGTTCCAGCAGCTCAGGCAGCGGCCGGCCGGAGAGTACGCAGTATTTT.